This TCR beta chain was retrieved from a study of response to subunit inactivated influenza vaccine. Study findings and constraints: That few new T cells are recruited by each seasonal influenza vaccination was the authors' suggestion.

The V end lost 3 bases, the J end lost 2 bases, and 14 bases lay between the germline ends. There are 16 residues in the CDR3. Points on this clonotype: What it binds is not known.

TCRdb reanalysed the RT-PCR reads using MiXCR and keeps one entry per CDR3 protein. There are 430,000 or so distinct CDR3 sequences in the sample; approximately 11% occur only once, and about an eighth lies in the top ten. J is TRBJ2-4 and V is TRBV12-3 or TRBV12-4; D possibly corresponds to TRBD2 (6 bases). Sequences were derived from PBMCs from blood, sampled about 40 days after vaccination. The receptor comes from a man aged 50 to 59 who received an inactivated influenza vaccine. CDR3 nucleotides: TGTGCCAGCAGTTTGGGCCCCGCGGGGCCCAAAAACATTCAGTACTTC. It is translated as CASSLGPAGPKNIQYF.